This TCR beta chain was identified during a study of PD-1 blockade in classical Hodgkin lymphoma. Study-level results: Reports indicated that newly diagnosed patients had lower baseline TCR diversity than healthy donors did. Sources of repertoire differences remain undefined, possibly disease activity or prior therapy.

Produced via immunoSEQ multiplex PCR; TCRdb's table is partial and in-frame only. Among about 30,000 clones listed, roughly nine tenths were seen once. Described time point: newly diagnosed, previously untreated cHL patient sample. The comparison group had newly diagnosed, previously untreated classical Hodgkin lymphoma. Trimming stripped 4 bases from V and 5 bases from J, with 15 bases between. The CDR3 is made up of 15 amino acids. Germline V CDR1 and CDR2: SGHDT, YYEEEE. Comment on this clone: Its target is not known.

This TCR derives from a human donor with classical Hodgkin lymphoma. The source material was peripheral blood mononuclear cells (PBMCs). J is TRBJ1-4 and V is TRBV5-6, with TRBD1 as a possible D gene (5 bases). This CDR3 is CASSVSGRPNEKLFF. The CDR3 DNA is TGTGCCAGCAGCGTATCAGGGAGACCGAATGAAAAACTGTTTTTT.